One sample yielded the 22 T cell receptor beta chains listed below, sequenced in a study of T cell responses to AZD1222 COVID-19 vaccine. Profiled with immunoSEQ multiplex PCR; TCRdb holds only in-frame clones, not every one. The sample has more than 150,000 clones, around 94% seen once. The sequencing used peripheral blood, collected on day 0 of AZD1222 vaccination. Receptors were obtained from an adult in good health.

The chain has TRBV28 and TRBJ1-1; the D is unclear. CDR3 length equals 13 residues. Germline V CDR1 and CDR2: MDHEN, SYDVKM. V lost 5 bases and J lost 2, with 9 bases in between. DNA for the CDR3: TGTGCCAGCAGTCGCGGATACAACACTGAAGCTTTCTTT. This codes for CASSRGYNTEAFF.

The genes are TRBV24-1 and TRBJ1-2; D may be TRBD1 (5 bases). The CDR3 is 14 amino acids. V gave up 6 bases and J gave up 5 bases, with 15 bases separating them. CDR1 and CDR2 from the germline V gene are KGHDR and SFDVKD. This chain's CDR3 is CATSPGPPLYGYTF. In DNA, the CDR3 is TGTGCCACCAGTCCGGGACCCCCACTTTATGGCTACACCTTC.

The chain employs TRBV6-5 and TRBJ2-2; TRBD1 matches 7 bases. CDR1 MNHEY and CDR2 SVGAGI come from the germline V gene. This CDR3 comprises 14 residues. Unmatched junction bases numbered 5, after V lost 6 bases and J lost 4 bases. The CDR3 region is CASRIDRATGELFF. DNA for the CDR3: TGTGCCAGCAGAATAGACAGGGCCACCGGGGAGCTGTTTTTT.

V usage is TRBV11-2 and J usage is TRBJ2-4; 7 nucleotides agree with TRBD1. The germline CDR1 and CDR2 sequences are SGHAT and FQNNGV. The junction had 6 bases not matched to a gene; V was cut back by 5 bases and J by 5 bases. The CDR3 is 14 amino acids. The CDR3 DNA follows: TGTGCCAGCAGCCCCCGGACAGGCCAAAACATTCAGTACTTC. This sequence encodes CASSPRTGQNIQYF.

The chain joins TRBV25-1 to TRBJ2-5; no reliable D call. The CDR3 loop spans 13 amino acids. V lost 2 bases and J lost 3, with 7 bases in between. Germline CDR1 MGHDK, CDR2 SYGVNS. CDR3 DNA: TGTGCCAGCAGTGAACACTCAAAAGAGACCCAGTACTTC. This translates into CASSEHSKETQYF.

This chain joins TRBV6-1 and TRBJ2-7; D possibly matches TRBD1 or TRBD2 (5 bases each). CDR1 MNHNS and CDR2 SASEGT come from the germline V gene. Trimming cost V 2 bases and J 3 bases, with 17 bases left between them. The CDR3 length is 16 residues. The CDR3 reads CASSESSGTSSYEQYF. Here the CDR3 DNA reads TGTGCCAGCAGTGAATCGTCCGGGACCTCGAGCTACGAGCAGTACTTC.

The chain links TRBV18 to TRBJ1-2, with D unresolved. The germline V and J ends were trimmed by 3 bases and 4 bases, with 6 bases remaining between them. Germline assignment: CDR1 KGHSH and CDR2 LQKENI. This CDR3 has 12 residues. CDR3 DNA: TGTGCCAGCTCACCCGAGGCCTATGGCTACACCTTC. Translating it yields CASSPEAYGYTF.

A single count supports this clone. The chain links TRBV4-1 to TRBJ1-5; 7 bases are a match to TRBD1. Germline values: CDR1 MGHRA, CDR2 YSYEKL. The V gene end was trimmed by 0 bases and the J gene end by 1 base; junction bases not matched to a gene: 0. This CDR3 is 15 amino acids long. The CDR3 here is CASSQDRGSNQPQHF. The CDR3, as DNA: TGCGCCAGCAGCCAAGACAGGGGGAGCAATCAGCCCCAGCATTTT.

The V call is TRBV6-5, the J call TRBJ2-3, with D tentatively TRBD1 (5 bases). CDR1 MNHEY and CDR2 SVGAGI come from the germline V gene. Trimming took 6 bases from V and 4 from J, leaving 14 bases between them. This CDR3 is 14 amino acids long. Written as DNA, the CDR3 is TGTGCCAGCAGCCAGGGTTGGGAATCAGATACGCAGTATTTT. Translated, it gives CASSQGWESDTQYF.

This clone was counted only a few times. J is TRBJ2-6 and V is TRBV2; D call uncertain. The CDR3 runs 14 residues. The V end lost 6 bases, the J end lost 0 bases, and 6 bases lay between the germline ends. Germline loops: CDR1 SNHLY, CDR2 FYNNEI. The DNA of the CDR3 is TGTGCCAGCAGGGTCTTCTCTGGGGCCAACGTCCTGACTTTC. Amino acids: CASRVFSGANVLTF.

The chain employs TRBV3-1 (or the pseudogene TRBV3-2) and TRBJ1-1; D perhaps matches TRBD1 (5 bases). The germline V gene encodes CDR1 LGHDT and CDR2 YNNKEL (reference sequence). The ends were cut back, 2 bases at V and 2 bases at J, with 6 bases in the middle. This CDR3 spans 13 amino acids. The CDR3 here is CASSQRDNTEAFF. DNA for the CDR3: TGTGCCAGCAGCCAACGGGACAACACTGAAGCTTTCTTT.

The V gene is TRBV11-2, the J gene TRBJ1-2; the D is unclear. The CDR3 sequence is 15 residues long. Deletions cut 4 bases from V and 0 bases from J, with 12 bases between. Germline CDR1 is SGHAT and CDR2 is FQNNGV. CDR3 sequence reads: CASSSLRTSNYGYTF. The CDR3 region has the DNA TGTGCCAGCAGCTCCCTGAGGACCTCTAACTATGGCTACACCTTC.

The V call is TRBV5-4, the J call TRBJ2-1; 9 positions agree with TRBD2. V shed 0 bases, J shed 7 bases, and the junction held 5 bases outside the gene matches. This CDR3 has 15 amino acids. CDR1 and CDR2 from the germline V gene are SGHNT and YYREEE (reference sequence). CDR3 nucleotide sequence: TGTGCCAGCAGCTTGGGACGCGGGGGGGCGAATGAGCAGTTCTTC. It yields the protein CASSLGRGGANEQFF.

This clone was counted a single time. The gene calls are TRBV7-2 and TRBJ2-1; TRBD2 is a possible D gene (7 bases). V gave up 4 bases and J gave up 6 bases, with 16 bases separating them. Germline V gene data show CDR1 as SGHTA and CDR2 as FQGNSA. The CDR3 runs to 15 residues. The DNA of the CDR3 is TGTGCCAGCAGCTCCCGAGGGGGGGCCGCCAATGAGCAGTTCTTC. This encodes CASSSRGGAANEQFF.

The chain recombines TRBV19 with TRBJ1-2; D is undetermined. Germline CDR1 is LNHDA and CDR2 is SQIVND (reference sequence). The CDR3 has 14 amino acids. V lost 2 bases and J lost 6, with 13 bases in between. The CDR3 protein is CASSIWSTNNGYTF. The CDR3 DNA sequence: TGTGCCAGTAGTATATGGTCGACGAACAATGGCTACACCTTC.

CDR3 DNA sequence: TGTGCCAGCAGCCTAGGACAGGGGGTGTTCGGGGAGCTGTTTTTT. Translation gives CASSLGQGVFGELFF. The chain couples TRBV3-1 (or the pseudogene TRBV3-2) to TRBJ2-2; TRBD1 agrees at 10 bases. The CDR3 has 15 amino acids. V lost 4 bases to trimming and J lost 7 bases; unmatched junction nucleotides: 6. CDR1 LGHDT and CDR2 YNNKEL come from the germline V gene (reference sequence).

This clone occurred once. The chain carries TRBV9 and TRBJ2-5; possibly TRBD1 or TRBD2 for D (5 bases each). Germline CDR1 reads SGDLS; CDR2 reads YYNGEE. V lost 4 bases to trimming and J lost 9 bases, with 19 bases between them. The CDR3 covers 14 residues. CDR3 region: CASSSNTGTHPQYF. CDR3 DNA sequence: TGTGCCAGCAGCTCCAACACCGGGACGCACCCCCAGTACTTC. Drawing the rest from reference TRBV9 and TRBJ2-5, the complete variable domain is DSGVTQTPKHLITATGQRVTLRCSPRSGDLSVYWYQQSLDQGLQFLIQYYNGEERAKGNILERFSAQQFPDLHSELNLSSLELGDSALYFCASSSNTGTHPQYFGPGTRLLVL.

The genes are TRBV27 and TRBJ2-2, with D hard to call. CDR3 size: 15 residues. V was cut by 0 bases and J by 1 base, with 6 bases left in between. Germline V gives CDR1 MNHEY, CDR2 SMNVEV (reference sequence). CDR3 bases: TGTGCCAGCAGTTTATCGCCGTTGAACACCGGGGAGCTGTTTTTT. The encoded protein is CASSLSPLNTGELFF.

The chain joins TRBV30 to TRBJ1-1; D is unclear. Trimming took off 7 bases at V and 0 bases at J, with 15 bases between the two ends. Germline lookup yields CDR1 GTSNPN and CDR2 SVGIG (reference sequence). CDR3 length equals 14 residues. CDR3: CASIRGNMNTEAFF. The CDR3 bases are TGTGCCTCCATCCGGGGTAACATGAACACTGAAGCTTTCTTT.

V usage is TRBV7-9 and J usage is TRBJ2-3; 10 nucleotides line up with TRBD1. The CDR3 totals 16 residues. Germline CDR1 SEHNR, CDR2 FQNEAQ (reference sequence). Trimming removed 6 bases from V and 0 bases from J; junction bases left unmatched: 6. CDR3 protein: CASRGQGLRSTDTQYF. The CDR3 DNA is TGTGCCAGCAGGGGACAGGGGCTGAGGAGCACAGATACGCAGTATTTT.

The chain employs TRBV5-5 and TRBJ1-5; 10 bases match TRBD1. With V trimmed by 4 bases and J by 7 bases, 8 bases remained unmatched. The CDR3 length is 15 residues. Germline values: CDR1 SGHKS, CDR2 YYEKEE (reference sequence). DNA for the CDR3: TGTGCCAGCAGCGTAGGACAGGGGGGCAGCCAGCCCCAGCATTTT. Amino acids: CASSVGQGGSQPQHF. The variable domain in full, with the rest retrieved from reference TRBV5-5 and TRBJ1-5, is DAGVTQSPTHLIKTRGQQVTLRCSPISGHKSVSWYQQVLGQGPQFIFQYYEKEERGRGNFPDRFSARQFPNYSSELNVNALLLGDSALYLCASSVGQGGSQPQHFGDGTRLSIL.

A single count supports this clone. V and J are TRBV5-6 and TRBJ2-3, with no clear D. CDR3 length: 11 amino acids. Germline-derived CDR1 and CDR2 are SGHDT and YYEEEE. Trimming shortened V by 0 bases and J by 10 bases, and 6 bases separated the two germline ends. The CDR3 protein is CASSLGPAQYF. CDR3 nucleotide sequence: TGTGCCAGCAGCTTGGGGCCCGCGCAGTATTTT. The full variable domain, rest sourced from reference TRBV5-6 and TRBJ2-3, is DAGVTQSPTHLIKTRGQQVTLRCSPKSGHDTVSWYQQALGQGPQFIFQYYEEEERQRGNFPDRFSGHQFPNYSSELNVNALLLGDSALYLCASSLGPAQYFGPGTRLTVL.